A selection of T cell receptor beta chains follows, all from one sample in a study of T cells in localized non-small cell lung cancer. Libraries were prepared by immunoSEQ multiplex PCR; TCRdb keeps only in-frame clonotypes and omits some of them. The table has tens of thousands of clones, 70% to 90% seen once. The sample was peripheral blood, taken before any cancer treatment. Receptor source: a woman between 18 and 50 years old with stage III lung adenocarcinoma. The CDR3 runs from the conserved cysteine through the conserved F or W. Each record gives: CDR3 protein, V gene, D gene, clone size, J gene, CDR3 length. D genes are given only for firm matches. The size of a clone is reported for some rows only, either as once, few or many, or as a class for expanded clones.

CDR3 protein: CAWTAQGSGYGYTF; V gene: TRBV30; D gene: TRBD1; clone size: .; J gene: TRBJ1-2; CDR3 length: 14
CDR3 protein: CATSREASGGASYEQYF; V gene: TRBV15; D gene: TRBD2; clone size: .; J gene: TRBJ2-7; CDR3 length: 17
CDR3 protein: CASTSGLAGSRLGDTQYF; V gene: TRBV5-6; D gene: TRBD2; clone size: .; J gene: TRBJ2-3; CDR3 length: 18
CDR3 protein: CASSPTTSGEQYF; V gene: TRBV18; D gene: TRBD2; clone size: .; J gene: TRBJ2-7; CDR3 length: 13
CDR3 protein: CASSQEPLAGGPRTQYF; V gene: TRBV4-2; D gene: TRBD2; clone size: once; J gene: TRBJ2-3; CDR3 length: 17
CDR3 protein: CASSSPGQGVETQYF; V gene: TRBV5-4; D gene: TRBD1; clone size: once; J gene: TRBJ2-5; CDR3 length: 15
CDR3 protein: CASSLEALGGSEQYF; V gene: TRBV5-1; D gene: .; clone size: few; J gene: TRBJ2-7; CDR3 length: 15
CDR3 protein: CATSRGGTRNGYTF; V gene: TRBV15; D gene: .; clone size: .; J gene: TRBJ1-2; CDR3 length: 14
CDR3 protein: CASSQGAGGTNTGELFF; V gene: TRBV4-2; D gene: .; clone size: once; J gene: TRBJ2-2; CDR3 length: 17
CDR3 protein: CASSYSRGKRDNEQFF; V gene: TRBV6-5; D gene: .; clone size: few; J gene: TRBJ2-1; CDR3 length: 16
CDR3 protein: CASSEASRAGYTF; V gene: TRBV2; D gene: .; clone size: .; J gene: TRBJ1-2; CDR3 length: 13
CDR3 protein: CASSYSTSSPLHF; V gene: TRBV6-5; D gene: .; clone size: few; J gene: TRBJ1-6; CDR3 length: 13
CDR3 protein: CASSTKEGNNSPLHF; V gene: TRBV5-4; D gene: .; clone size: .; J gene: TRBJ1-6; CDR3 length: 15
CDR3 protein: CASSWGSSYNEQFF; V gene: TRBV6-5; D gene: .; clone size: .; J gene: TRBJ2-1; CDR3 length: 14
CDR3 protein: CASSVARTGGSLGYGYTF; V gene: TRBV9; D gene: TRBD1; clone size: .; J gene: TRBJ1-2; CDR3 length: 18
CDR3 protein: CASSVEAGRRTGELFF; V gene: TRBV9; D gene: .; clone size: .; J gene: TRBJ2-2; CDR3 length: 16
CDR3 protein: CASSEDTSREAFF; V gene: TRBV7-9; D gene: .; clone size: few; J gene: TRBJ1-1; CDR3 length: 13
CDR3 protein: CASSQNARGFGNEQFF; V gene: TRBV5-6; D gene: .; clone size: .; J gene: TRBJ2-1; CDR3 length: 16
CDR3 protein: CASSTLAGEPTDTQYF; V gene: TRBV19; D gene: TRBD2; clone size: .; J gene: TRBJ2-3; CDR3 length: 16
CDR3 protein: CASSHGDSGGNTIYF; V gene: TRBV4-1; D gene: .; clone size: .; J gene: TRBJ1-3; CDR3 length: 15
CDR3 protein: CASSVGTGQIGYEQYF; V gene: TRBV9; D gene: TRBD1; clone size: .; J gene: TRBJ2-7; CDR3 length: 16
CDR3 protein: CASSYMVYTEAFF; V gene: TRBV6-7; D gene: .; clone size: few; J gene: TRBJ1-1; CDR3 length: 13
CDR3 protein: CASSPGPPPGSIQYF; V gene: TRBV7-2; D gene: .; clone size: once; J gene: TRBJ2-4; CDR3 length: 15
CDR3 protein: CASGVETQYF; V gene: TRBV19; D gene: .; clone size: .; J gene: TRBJ2-5; CDR3 length: 10
CDR3 protein: CASSPDRGLAYNEQFF; V gene: TRBV7-9; D gene: TRBD1; clone size: .; J gene: TRBJ2-1; CDR3 length: 16
CDR3 protein: CASSYSHPSTDTQYF; V gene: TRBV6-5; D gene: .; clone size: .; J gene: TRBJ2-3; CDR3 length: 15
CDR3 protein: CASRTGSSYNEQFF; V gene: TRBV2; D gene: TRBD1; clone size: .; J gene: TRBJ2-1; CDR3 length: 14
CDR3 protein: CATSRLRWGQGTNEKLFF; V gene: TRBV15; D gene: .; clone size: once; J gene: TRBJ1-4; CDR3 length: 18
CDR3 protein: CASHPEPNQPQHF; V gene: TRBV2; D gene: .; clone size: few; J gene: TRBJ1-5; CDR3 length: 13
CDR3 protein: CASSYSGGSGREKLFF; V gene: TRBV6-5; D gene: .; clone size: .; J gene: TRBJ1-4; CDR3 length: 16
CDR3 protein: CASSLGGGGQPQHF; V gene: TRBV5-5; D gene: .; clone size: .; J gene: TRBJ1-5; CDR3 length: 14